This TCR beta chain was sequenced for a study of OX40 agonist ivuxolimab in advanced cancers. General study findings and limits: It was not determined which antigens were specifically recognized by the peripheral T cells that had undergone clonal expansion. Low clonal expansion, among the lowest seen, marked partial responders at 0.1-3.0 mg/kg.

Assay used: immunoSEQ multiplex PCR; TCRdb lists only in-frame clones, some missing. Among roughly 60,000 clones, around 88% were seen once, and the ten largest hold about 2.7%. This clone was detected once. Its antigen is currently unknown. Enrollment shut out patients with autoimmune disease history or systemic immunosuppression. With baseline, cycle 4 day 1, and cycle 7 day 1 as timepoints, blood was sampled. The CDR3 is made up of 12 amino acids. Germline CDR1 MNHNS, CDR2 SASEGT. V lost 10 bases to trimming and J lost 6 bases, with 16 bases between them. The rearrangement links TRBV6-1 to TRBJ2-7; D remains unclear. Material: CD4+ or CD8+ T cells sorted from blood, obtained in a trial of the OX40 agonist ivuxolimab. This TCR was sampled from an adult with an advanced solid tumor such as melanoma, head and neck, liver or kidney cancer. DNA for the CDR3: TGTGCCACCTCCCTCGGAACCACCGAGCAGTACTTC. Protein sequence: CATSLGTTEQYF.